This is a list of T cell receptor beta chains from one sample in a study of identical twins. TCRdb called the 5' RACE reads again in MiXCR, with one record for every CDR3 protein. The table lists more than 250,000 distinct CDR3 sequences, approximately 8.5% of them singletons. A further study also used this sample, focusing on yellow fever vaccine responses in identical twins.

The specimen sequenced was memory (CD45RO+) T cells sorted from blood. All receptors derive from a woman younger than 30 in good health. The CDR3 runs from the conserved cysteine through the conserved F or W. Each record gives: clone size, V gene, J gene, D gene, CDR3 length, CDR3 protein, CDR3 DNA. D genes are given only for firm matches. Only some rows state a clone size, as once, few, many or a class for expanded clones.

abundance: -
v_gene: TRBV6-2/TRBV6-3
j_gene: TRBJ2-6
d_gene: -
len: 17
CDR3aa: CASSSGRTPSGANVLTF
CDR3nt: TGTGCCAGCAGTTCAGGACGGACCCCCTCTGGGGCCAACGTCCTGACTTTC

abundance: -
v_gene: TRBV6-1
j_gene: TRBJ2-1
d_gene: -
len: 16
CDR3aa: CASSEGGTGATPEQFF
CDR3nt: TGTGCCAGCAGTGAAGGGGGGACGGGGGCCACTCCCGAGCAGTTCTTC

abundance: many
v_gene: TRBV28
j_gene: TRBJ1-1
d_gene: TRBD1
len: 14
CDR3aa: CASRRGQGRTEAFF
CDR3nt: TGTGCCAGCAGGAGGGGACAGGGGAGAACTGAAGCTTTCTTT

abundance: many
v_gene: TRBV12-3/TRBV12-4
j_gene: TRBJ1-2
d_gene: -
len: 12
CDR3aa: CASSPRNYGYTF
CDR3nt: TGTGCCAGCAGTCCCCGGAACTATGGCTACACCTTC

abundance: few
v_gene: TRBV24-1
j_gene: TRBJ2-3
d_gene: -
len: 14
CDR3aa: CATSDRDGTDTQYF
CDR3nt: TGTGCCACCAGTGACCGGGACGGCACAGATACGCAGTATTTT

abundance: many
v_gene: TRBV5-6
j_gene: TRBJ2-3
d_gene: -
len: 12
CDR3aa: CASSSNTDTQYF
CDR3nt: TGTGCCAGCAGCTCTAACACAGATACGCAGTATTTT

abundance: many
v_gene: TRBV6-1
j_gene: TRBJ2-1
d_gene: TRBD2
len: 16
CDR3aa: CASIPQLAGGQNEQFF
CDR3nt: TGTGCCAGCATCCCACAGCTCGCGGGGGGGCAGAATGAGCAGTTCTTC

abundance: few
v_gene: TRBV7-7
j_gene: TRBJ2-3
d_gene: TRBD2
len: 15
CDR3aa: CASSSTSGSIGTQYF
CDR3nt: TGTGCCAGCAGCTCGACTAGCGGGAGTATTGGTACGCAGTATTTT

abundance: few
v_gene: TRBV6-8
j_gene: TRBJ2-7
d_gene: -
len: 15
CDR3aa: CASSPQGGVSYEQYF
CDR3nt: TGTGCCAGCAGCCCCCAAGGGGGGGTCTCCTACGAGCAGTACTTC

abundance: -
v_gene: TRBV7-2
j_gene: TRBJ2-3
d_gene: TRBD2
len: 17
CDR3aa: CASSRTSGGFGRDTQYF
CDR3nt: TGTGCCAGCAGCCGCACTAGCGGGGGCTTCGGGAGAGATACGCAGTATTTT

abundance: -
v_gene: TRBV10-3
j_gene: TRBJ2-6
d_gene: -
len: 16
CDR3aa: CAIRGGTASGANVLTF
CDR3nt: TGTGCCATCAGGGGGGGGACAGCCTCTGGGGCCAACGTCCTGACTTTC

abundance: few
v_gene: TRBV21-1
j_gene: TRBJ2-3
d_gene: -
len: 15
CDR3aa: CASSKWVLGADTQYF
CDR3nt: TGTGCCAGCAGCAAATGGGTTCTAGGGGCAGATACGCAGTATTTT

abundance: many
v_gene: TRBV7-9
j_gene: TRBJ2-5
d_gene: -
len: 13
CDR3aa: CASSPDIQETQYF
CDR3nt: TGTGCCAGCAGCCCCGACATCCAAGAGACCCAGTACTTC

abundance: many
v_gene: TRBV25-1
j_gene: TRBJ2-1
d_gene: TRBD1
len: 13
CDR3aa: CASRDRVHNEQFF
CDR3nt: TGTGCCAGCAGGGACAGGGTACACAATGAGCAGTTCTTC

abundance: many
v_gene: TRBV5-1
j_gene: TRBJ2-5
d_gene: TRBD2
len: 17
CDR3aa: CASSPVGAGGNQKTQYF
CDR3nt: TGCGCCAGCAGCCCGGTAGGGGCGGGGGGGAACCAGAAGACCCAGTACTTC

abundance: many
v_gene: TRBV12-3/TRBV12-4
j_gene: TRBJ2-3
d_gene: -
len: 14
CDR3aa: CASTQHQGTDTQYF
CDR3nt: TGTGCCAGCACCCAGCACCAGGGCACAGATACGCAGTATTTT

abundance: many
v_gene: TRBV5-1
j_gene: TRBJ1-2
d_gene: TRBD1
len: 20
CDR3aa: CASSLSRGRPRQGADYGYTF
CDR3nt: TGCGCCAGCAGCTTGTCCCGTGGTCGTCCGAGACAGGGGGCGGACTATGGCTACACCTTC